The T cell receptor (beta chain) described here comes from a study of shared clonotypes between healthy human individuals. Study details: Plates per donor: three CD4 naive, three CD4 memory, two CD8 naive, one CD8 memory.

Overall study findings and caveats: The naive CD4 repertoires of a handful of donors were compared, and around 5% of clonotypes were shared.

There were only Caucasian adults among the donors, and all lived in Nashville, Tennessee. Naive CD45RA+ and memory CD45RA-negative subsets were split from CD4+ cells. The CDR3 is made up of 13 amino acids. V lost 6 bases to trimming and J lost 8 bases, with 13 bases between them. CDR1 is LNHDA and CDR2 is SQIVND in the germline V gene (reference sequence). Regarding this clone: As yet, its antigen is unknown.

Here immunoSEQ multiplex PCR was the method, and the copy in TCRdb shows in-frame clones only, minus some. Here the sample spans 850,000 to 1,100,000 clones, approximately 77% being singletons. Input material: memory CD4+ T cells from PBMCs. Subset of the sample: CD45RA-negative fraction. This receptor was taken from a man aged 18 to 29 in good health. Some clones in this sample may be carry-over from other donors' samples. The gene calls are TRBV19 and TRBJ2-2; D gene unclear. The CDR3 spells CASRPTRAGELFF. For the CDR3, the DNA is TGTGCCAGTAGACCCACCCGGGCGGGGGAGCTGTTTTTT.